This TCR beta chain was identified during a study of shared T cell receptors in the human thymus. TCRdb's table, derived via immunoSEQ multiplex PCR, lists solely in-frame clones and lacks some. The sample has over 350,000 clones, roughly 94% seen once. The germline V gene has CDR1 SEHNR and CDR2 FQNEAQ (reference sequence). CDR3 length: 14 amino acids. V was trimmed by 2 bases and J by 5 bases, leaving 13 bases between them. This receptor was obtained from a human donor. What was sequenced was thymocytes. The chain joins TRBV7-9 to TRBJ2-7; D might be TRBD1 (5 bases). CDR3 sequence: CASSLRDSFDEQYF. CDR3 coding DNA: TGTGCCAGCAGCTTAAGAGACAGCTTTGACGAGCAGTACTTC.